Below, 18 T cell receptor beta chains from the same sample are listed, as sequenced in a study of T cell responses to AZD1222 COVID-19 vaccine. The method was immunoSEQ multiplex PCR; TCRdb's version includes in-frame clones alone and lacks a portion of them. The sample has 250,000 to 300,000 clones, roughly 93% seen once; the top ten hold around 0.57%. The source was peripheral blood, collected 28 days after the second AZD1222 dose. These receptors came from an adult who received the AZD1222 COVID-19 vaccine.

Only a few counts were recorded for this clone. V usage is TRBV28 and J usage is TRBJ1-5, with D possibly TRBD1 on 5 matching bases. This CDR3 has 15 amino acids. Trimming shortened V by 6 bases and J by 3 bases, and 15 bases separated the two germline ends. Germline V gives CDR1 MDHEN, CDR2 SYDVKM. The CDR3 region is CASRGGGEPNQPQHF. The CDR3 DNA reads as TGTGCCAGCAGAGGCGGGGGGGAGCCCAATCAGCCCCAGCATTTT. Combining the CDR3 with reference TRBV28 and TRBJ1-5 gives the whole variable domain DVKVTQSSRYLVKRTGEKVFLECVQDMDHENMFWYRQDPGLGLRLIYFSYDVKMKEKGDIPEGYSVSREKKERFSLILESASTNQTSMYLCASRGGGEPNQPQHFGDGTRLSIL.

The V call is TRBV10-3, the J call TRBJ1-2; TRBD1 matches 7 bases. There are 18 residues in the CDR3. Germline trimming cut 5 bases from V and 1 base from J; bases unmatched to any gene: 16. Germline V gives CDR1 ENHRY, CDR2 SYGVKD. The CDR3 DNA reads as TGTGCCATCAGTCCGACCCCCGACAGGGAGATCCTTAACTATGGCTACACCTTC. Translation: CAISPTPDREILNYGYTF.

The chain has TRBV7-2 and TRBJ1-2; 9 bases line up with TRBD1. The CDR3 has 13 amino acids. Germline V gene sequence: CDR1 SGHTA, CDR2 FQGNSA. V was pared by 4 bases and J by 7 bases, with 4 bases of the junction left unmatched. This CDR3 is CASSSPTGGGYTF. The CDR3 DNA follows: TGTGCCAGCAGCTCACCGACAGGGGGTGGCTACACCTTC.

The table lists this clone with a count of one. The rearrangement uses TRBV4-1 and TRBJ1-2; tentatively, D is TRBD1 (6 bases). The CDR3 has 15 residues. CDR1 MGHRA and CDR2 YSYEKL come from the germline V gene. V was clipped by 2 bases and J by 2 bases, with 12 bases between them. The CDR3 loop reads CASSQPARGNYGYTF. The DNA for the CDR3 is TGCGCCAGCAGCCAACCAGCCAGGGGAAACTATGGCTACACCTTC.

The CDR3 DNA reads as TGTGCCAGCAGCCCAGACAGGGTTGGGGCCAACGTCCTGACTTTC. This gives the protein CASSPDRVGANVLTF. The J gene is TRBJ2-6, the V gene TRBV7-8, with TRBD1 identical over 7 bases. V dropped 5 bases and J dropped 3; count of bases not matched to a gene: 4. CDR1 SGHVS and CDR2 FQNEAQ come from the germline V gene. The CDR3 has 15 amino acids.

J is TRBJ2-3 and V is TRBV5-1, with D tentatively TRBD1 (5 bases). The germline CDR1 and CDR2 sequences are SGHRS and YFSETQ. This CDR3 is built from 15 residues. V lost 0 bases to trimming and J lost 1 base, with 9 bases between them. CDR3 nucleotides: TGCGCCAGCAGCTTGGCCGGCAGGGGCACAGATACGCAGTATTTT. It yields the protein CASSLAGRGTDTQYF. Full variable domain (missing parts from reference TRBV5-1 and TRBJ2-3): KAGVTQTPRYLIKTRGQQVTLSCSPISGHRSVSWYQQTPGQGLQFLFEYFSETQRNKGNFPGRFSGRQFSNSRSEMNVSTLELGDSALYLCASSLAGRGTDTQYFGPGTRLTVL.

This chain's CDR3 is CAIRTTGGKAGNTIYF. In nucleotides, the CDR3 is TGTGCCATCAGGACGACAGGGGGCAAGGCTGGAAACACCATATATTTT. The rearrangement uses TRBV10-3 and TRBJ1-3; 10 bases line up with TRBD1. This CDR3 is 16 amino acids long. V shed 6 bases, J shed 2 bases, and the junction held 7 bases outside the gene matches. CDR1 and CDR2 (germline): ENHRY, SYGVKD.

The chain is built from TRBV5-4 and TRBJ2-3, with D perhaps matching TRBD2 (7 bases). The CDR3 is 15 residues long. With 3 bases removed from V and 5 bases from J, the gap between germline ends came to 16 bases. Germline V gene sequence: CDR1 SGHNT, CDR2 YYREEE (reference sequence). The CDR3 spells CASSSRAGAGDTQYF. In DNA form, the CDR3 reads TGTGCCAGCAGCTCCAGGGCGGGGGCTGGAGATACGCAGTATTTT.

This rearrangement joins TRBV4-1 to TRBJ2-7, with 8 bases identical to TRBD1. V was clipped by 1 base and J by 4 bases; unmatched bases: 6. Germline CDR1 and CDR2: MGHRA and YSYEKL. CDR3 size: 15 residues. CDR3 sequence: CASSQVGTGRYEQYF. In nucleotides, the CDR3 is TGCGCCAGCAGCCAAGTTGGGACAGGAAGGTACGAGCAGTACTTC.

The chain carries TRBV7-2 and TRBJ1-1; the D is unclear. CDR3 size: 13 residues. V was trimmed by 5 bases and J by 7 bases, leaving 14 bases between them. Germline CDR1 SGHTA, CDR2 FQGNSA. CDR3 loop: CASSPSRLDEAFF. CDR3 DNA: TGTGCCAGCAGCCCTAGCCGGCTCGATGAAGCTTTCTTT.

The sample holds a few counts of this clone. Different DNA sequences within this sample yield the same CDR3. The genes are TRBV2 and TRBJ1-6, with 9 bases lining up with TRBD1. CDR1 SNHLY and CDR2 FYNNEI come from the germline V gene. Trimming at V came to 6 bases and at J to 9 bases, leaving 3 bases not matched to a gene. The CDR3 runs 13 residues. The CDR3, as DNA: TGTGCCAGCAGGGGACAGGGCGGTTCACCCCTCCACTTT. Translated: CASRGQGGSPLHF.

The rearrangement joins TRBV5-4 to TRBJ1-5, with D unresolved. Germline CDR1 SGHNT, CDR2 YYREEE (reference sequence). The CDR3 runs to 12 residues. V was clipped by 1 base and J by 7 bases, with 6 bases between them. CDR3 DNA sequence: TGTGCCAGCAGCTTGCCGGGGCAGCCCCAGCATTTT. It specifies CASSLPGQPQHF.

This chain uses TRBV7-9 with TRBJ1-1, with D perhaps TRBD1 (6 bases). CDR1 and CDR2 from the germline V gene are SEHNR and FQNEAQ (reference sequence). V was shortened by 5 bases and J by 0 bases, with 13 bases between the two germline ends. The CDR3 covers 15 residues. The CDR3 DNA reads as TGTGCCAGCAGCCCCGGACAGCCCATGAACACTGAAGCTTTCTTT. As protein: CASSPGQPMNTEAFF.

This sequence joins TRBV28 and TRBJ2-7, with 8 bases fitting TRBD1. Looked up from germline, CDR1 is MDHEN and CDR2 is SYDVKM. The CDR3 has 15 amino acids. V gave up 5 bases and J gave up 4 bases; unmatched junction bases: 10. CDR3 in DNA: TGTGCCAGCAGTCGGCAACCGGGACAGGCTTACGAGCAGTACTTC. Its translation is CASSRQPGQAYEQYF.

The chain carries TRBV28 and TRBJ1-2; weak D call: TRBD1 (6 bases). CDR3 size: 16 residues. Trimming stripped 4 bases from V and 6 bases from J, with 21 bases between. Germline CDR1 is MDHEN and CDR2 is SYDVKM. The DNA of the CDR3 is TGTGCCAGCAGTTCCTACATATCACAGGGTACGAATGGCTACACCTTC. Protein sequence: CASSSYISQGTNGYTF.

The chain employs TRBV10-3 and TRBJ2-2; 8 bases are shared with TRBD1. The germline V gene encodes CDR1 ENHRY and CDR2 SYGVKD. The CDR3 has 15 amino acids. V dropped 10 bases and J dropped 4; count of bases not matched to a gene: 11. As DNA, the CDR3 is TGTGCCACCAGGGGCGACAGGGGCGGCACCGGGGAGCTGTTTTTT. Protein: CATRGDRGGTGELFF.

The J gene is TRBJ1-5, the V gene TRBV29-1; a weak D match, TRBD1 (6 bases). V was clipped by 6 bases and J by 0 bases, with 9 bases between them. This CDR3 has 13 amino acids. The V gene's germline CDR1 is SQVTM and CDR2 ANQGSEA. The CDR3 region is CSVGDISNQPQHF. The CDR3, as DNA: TGCAGCGTGGGGGACATTAGCAATCAGCCCCAGCATTTT.

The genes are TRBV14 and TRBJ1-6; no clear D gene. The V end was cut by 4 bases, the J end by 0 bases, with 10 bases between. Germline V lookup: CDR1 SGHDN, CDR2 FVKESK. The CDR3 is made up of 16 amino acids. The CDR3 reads CASSPGLRSYNSPLHF. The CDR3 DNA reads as TGTGCCAGCAGCCCGGGTCTCCGCTCCTATAATTCACCCCTCCACTTT.